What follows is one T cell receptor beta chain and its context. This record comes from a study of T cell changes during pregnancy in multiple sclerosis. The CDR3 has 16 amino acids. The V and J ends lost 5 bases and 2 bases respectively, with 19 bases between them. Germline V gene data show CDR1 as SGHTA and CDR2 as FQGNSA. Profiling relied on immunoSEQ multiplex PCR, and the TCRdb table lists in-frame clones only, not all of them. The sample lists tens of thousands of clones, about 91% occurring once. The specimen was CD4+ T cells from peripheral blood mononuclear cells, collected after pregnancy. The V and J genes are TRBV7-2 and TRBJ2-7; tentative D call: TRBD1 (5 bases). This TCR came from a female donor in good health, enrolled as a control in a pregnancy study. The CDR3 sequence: CASSQSAARGPYEQYF. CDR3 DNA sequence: TGTGCCAGCAGCCAATCGGCGGCTAGGGGCCCCTACGAGCAGTACTTC.